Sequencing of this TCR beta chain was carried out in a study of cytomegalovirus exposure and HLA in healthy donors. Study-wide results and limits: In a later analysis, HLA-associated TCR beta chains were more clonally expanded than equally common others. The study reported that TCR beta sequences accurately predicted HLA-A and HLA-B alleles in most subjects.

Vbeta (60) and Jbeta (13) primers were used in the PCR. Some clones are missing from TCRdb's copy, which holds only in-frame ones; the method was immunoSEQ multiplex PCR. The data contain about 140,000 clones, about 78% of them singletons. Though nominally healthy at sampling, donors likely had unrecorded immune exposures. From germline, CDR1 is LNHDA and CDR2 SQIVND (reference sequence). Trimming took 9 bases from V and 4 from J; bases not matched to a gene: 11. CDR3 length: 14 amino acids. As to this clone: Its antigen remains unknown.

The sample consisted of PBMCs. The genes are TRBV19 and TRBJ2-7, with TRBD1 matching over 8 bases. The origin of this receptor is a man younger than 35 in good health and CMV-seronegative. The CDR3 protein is CASAFSGGRYEQYF. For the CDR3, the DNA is TGTGCCAGCGCCTTTTCAGGGGGCAGGTACGAGCAGTACTTC.